The clone carrying this T cell receptor (beta chain) appeared a few times. As yet, its antigen is unknown. The sample is drawn from a study of CD8 T cells in ankylosing spondylitis. Findings and caveats of the study: Disease-linked clones reportedly concentrated significantly in matched ankylosing spondylitis synovial fluid. A TCR beta motif of roughly eight highly homologous variants seemed to mark ankylosing spondylitis blood. Earlier reports found some motif variants in synovial fluid and blood in reactive arthritis.

Trimming at V came to 2 bases and at J to 5 bases, leaving 4 bases not matched to a gene. CDR3 length equals 14 residues. CDR1 is MNHEY and CDR2 is SVGAGI in the germline V gene. 5'-RACE, quantitative and with molecular barcodes, yielded the TCR beta libraries. TCRdb reanalysed the 5' RACE reads using MiXCR and keeps one entry per CDR3 protein. The sample lists about 240,000 distinct CDR3 sequences, 20% to 30% occurring once. This rearrangement joins TRBV6-5 to TRBJ2-7; 9 bases are a match to TRBD2. The sequenced material came from blood, either unsorted or a sorted T cell fraction (not recorded which). This clonotype originated in a male donor with ankylosing spondylitis or in good health (not recorded which). CDR3 protein: CASSYGRGGDEQYF. Written as DNA, the CDR3 is TGTGCCAGCAGTTACGGGCGGGGGGGCGACGAGCAGTACTTC.